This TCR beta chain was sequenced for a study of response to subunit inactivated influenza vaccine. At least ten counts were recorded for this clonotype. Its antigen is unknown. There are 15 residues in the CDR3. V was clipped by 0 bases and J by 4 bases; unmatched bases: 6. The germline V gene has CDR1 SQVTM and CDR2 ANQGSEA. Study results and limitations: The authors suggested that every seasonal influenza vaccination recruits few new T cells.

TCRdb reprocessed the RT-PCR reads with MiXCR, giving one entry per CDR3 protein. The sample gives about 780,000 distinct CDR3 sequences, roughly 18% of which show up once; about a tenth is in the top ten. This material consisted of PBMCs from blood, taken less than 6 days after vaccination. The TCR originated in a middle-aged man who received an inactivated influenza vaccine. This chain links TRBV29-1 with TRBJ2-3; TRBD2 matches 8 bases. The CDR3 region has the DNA TGCAGCGTTGAAGATACCGGGGGGGCCCCAGATACGCAGTATTTT. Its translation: CSVEDTGGAPDTQYF.